Listed here are 8 T cell receptor beta chains from one sample, sequenced in a study of post-analysis software for immune sequencing data. Their specific antigens are unknown. cDNA libraries of TCR beta carried unique molecular identifiers. Using its own MiXCR run on the PCR reads, TCRdb lists one record per CDR3 protein. Among 150,000 to 200,000 distinct CDR3 sequences listed, approximately 30% were seen once. Study-wide findings and caveats: A few TRBV segments (TRBV5-6, TRBV5-1 and TRBV20-1 among them) occurred more frequently in patients than in controls.

The sequencing sample was made of blood. These receptors came from a girl between 5 and 17 years old with multiple sclerosis.

This chain links TRBV12-3 or TRBV12-4 with TRBJ1-2; tentative D call: TRBD1 (5 bases). Trimming cost V 6 bases and J 0 bases, with 20 bases left between them. The CDR3 covers 17 residues. The CDR3 spells CASSRGDGLIANYGYTF. The CDR3 region has the DNA TGTGCCAGCAGCCGAGGGGACGGGTTAATAGCTAACTATGGCTACACCTTC.

Comment on this clonotype: Possible read error: a much larger clone is one base away. The CDR3 region has the DNA TGCGCCAGCAGCTTGATCATTCCGCTCTACGAGCAGTACTTC. It is translated as CASSLIIPLYEQYF. V is TRBV5-1 and J is TRBJ2-1; D is unresolved. TRBJ2-7 explains the end of the DNA better; the J call may be wrong. CDR1 and CDR2 (germline): SGHRS, YFSETQ. CDR3 length: 14 amino acids.

This clonotype was counted many times. The chain has TRBV29-1 and TRBJ2-1, with D unresolved. The V end lost 7 bases, the J end lost 2 bases, and 12 bases lay between the germline ends. Germline CDR1 and CDR2: SQVTM and ANQGSEA. CDR3 length: 13 amino acids. The CDR3 spells CSGWVVTYNEQFF. DNA of the CDR3: TGCAGCGGATGGGTCGTCACCTACAATGAGCAGTTCTTC.

A few counts support this clonotype. This chain joins TRBV10-3 and TRBJ1-4; TRBD1 might be the D (5 bases). V lost 2 bases and J 0 bases, leaving 22 bases between the germline ends. The germline V gene encodes CDR1 ENHRY and CDR2 SYGVKD. This CDR3 region has 20 residues. The DNA for the CDR3 is TGTGCCATCAGTGAGCGTCTGGGGACCCCCTTGATTTCAACTAATGAAAAACTGTTTTTT. Translation gives CAISERLGTPLISTNEKLFF.

A remark on this clonotype: This clone may be a read error of a much larger clone one base away. No conserved phenylalanine or tryptophan is present at the end of the CDR3, so a read error is the likely explanation. The J gene is TRBJ2-4, the V gene TRBV28, with unresolved D. The assigned J gene may be wrong: the sequence end matches TRBJ2-7 better. CDR3 size: 12 residues. The germline V gene has CDR1 MDHEN and CDR2 SYDVKM. This CDR3 reads CASSFFPYEQYC. The CDR3 DNA reads as TGTGCCAGCAGTTTCTTCCCCTACGAGCAGTACTGC.

This clonotype turned up a few times. The chain employs TRBV20-1 and TRBJ2-1, with D perhaps TRBD2 (6 bases). The V gene's germline CDR1 is DFQATT and CDR2 SNEGSKA (reference sequence). The length of the CDR3 is 15 residues. Trimming cost V 5 bases and J 6 bases, with 20 bases left between them. The CDR3 protein is CSALDSGGLGNEQFF. DNA for the CDR3: TGCAGTGCTTTAGATAGCGGTGGGCTCGGCAATGAGCAGTTCTTC.

Remarks on this clonotype: This clone may be a read error of a much larger clone one base away. This rearrangement joins TRBV4-2 to TRBJ2-5, with TRBD2 matching over 12 bases. Judging by the DNA end, TRBJ2-1 fits better; the J call may be wrong. This CDR3 is 15 amino acids long. Germline V lookup: CDR1 LGHNA, CDR2 YNFKEQ. CDR3: CASSRETSGRETQFF. CDR3 DNA sequence: TGTGCCAGCAGCCGAGAGACTAGCGGGAGAGAGACCCAGTTCTTC.

This clonotype was seen many times. The rearrangement uses TRBV4-1 and TRBJ2-1, with a possible D match to TRBD2 (6 bases). CDR1 and CDR2 from the germline V gene are MGHRA and YSYEKL. CDR3 length equals 16 residues. V was shortened by 0 bases and J by 7 bases, with 16 bases between the two germline ends. CDR3 nucleotides: TGCGCCAGCAGCCAAGACAGGGTGACTAGACCGAATGAGCAGTTCTTC. Its translation: CASSQDRVTRPNEQFF.